Detailed here is one T cell receptor beta chain. Antigen: not known. CDR1 and CDR2 from the germline V gene are SGHRS and YFSETQ. The CDR3 sequence is 13 residues long. Trimming removed 1 base at V and 6 bases at J, with 11 bases between. This sample was taken from a study of T-cell reconstitution after alpha-beta-depleted transplantation in children. General study points: T-cell counts and diversity at one year following transplant were attributed mainly to newly produced T cells. Expanded clones from the graft, numbering several hundred, reportedly supplied alpha-beta T cells about two months after transplant. TCRbeta diversity was high at day 60 in some patients (a result of surviving recipient T cells and thymic progenitors).

It was with unique molecular identifiers that the TCRbeta library was prepared. TCRdb fed the PCR reads into MiXCR, producing one record per CDR3 protein. The sample consists of 500,000 to 750,000 distinct CDR3 sequences, roughly a quarter of them appearing once. This chain connects TRBV5-1 to TRBJ2-7, with D tentatively TRBD1 (5 bases). The material sequenced was PBMCs, taken before TCRalphabeta/CD19-depleted stem cell transplant. This clonotype was sampled from a boy under two years old with Wiskott-Aldrich syndrome, due to receive a stem cell transplant. The CDR3 reads CASSLMGLGEQYF. Here the CDR3 DNA reads TGCGCCAGCAGCTTGATGGGGCTGGGCGAGCAGTACTTC.